This record concerns one T cell receptor (beta chain) sequence. Clones were sequenced by immunoSEQ multiplex PCR, and TCRdb holds only the in-frame ones, with some missing. The sample shows approximately 63,000 clones, roughly 92% of them seen only once. This sample stems from a study of T cell changes during pregnancy in multiple sclerosis. This specimen consisted of peripheral blood, obtained in the third trimester of pregnancy. This sequence originates from a female donor in good health, enrolled as a control in a pregnancy study.

CDR3 amino acids: CASSFMRDRTNYEQYF. The CDR3 bases are TGTGCCAGCAGCTTTATGCGCGACAGAACCAACTACGAGCAGTACTTC. The V call is TRBV5-4, the J call TRBJ2-7; D is perhaps TRBD1 (5 bases). The CDR3 covers 16 residues. Trimming left V 2 bases short and J 3 bases short, with 18 bases between. The germline gives CDR1 SGHNT, CDR2 YYREEE (reference sequence).